A selection of T cell receptor beta chains follows, all from one sample in a study of Ad26.COV2.S vaccination and SARS-CoV-2 variants. Data came from immunoSEQ multiplex PCR; TCRdb stores just in-frame clones and leaves some out. The data contain about 350,000 clones, approximately 85% of them singletons. The starting material was peripheral blood, obtained in a trial of Ad26.COV2.S vaccine versus placebo. The receptors stem from a person aged 18-65 years who received the Ad26.COV2.S COVID-19 vaccine or a placebo. Both conserved end residues are part of each CDR3. The D gene is left open where the match is weak. Rows give clone size only sometimes, using once, few, many, or a class for an expanded clone.

>.|.|TRBJ2-7|14|TRBV4-3
TGCGCCAGCAGCCACCGACCTAACAACTACGAGCAGTACTTC
CASSHRPNNYEQYF
>TRBD1|.|TRBJ1-2|13|TRBV30
TGTGCCTGGACTCAGGGACAGGGTGATGGCTACACCTTC
CAWTQGQGDGYTF
>.|.|TRBJ2-7|11|TRBV7-9
TGTGCCAGCACCCTCTACGACGAGCAGTACTTC
CASTLYDEQYF
>.|.|TRBJ1-1|14|TRBV3-1/TRBV3-2
TGTGCCAGCAGCCCCTGGGACGTGAACACTGAAGCTTTCTTT
CASSPWDVNTEAFF
>.|.|TRBJ2-2|16|TRBV5-4
TGTGCCAGCAGCTTAGACCCCCCCATGGTCACCGGGGAGCTGTTTTTT
CASSLDPPMVTGELFF
>TRBD1|.|TRBJ2-2|18|TRBV12-5
TGTGCTAGTGGTTTGGTAGGGGCCGGGACAGGGGACACCGGGGAGCTGTTTTTT
CASGLVGAGTGDTGELFF
>.|.|TRBJ2-7|15|TRBV2
TGTGCCAGCAGTGAAATGGGGACTTCTGCTTACGAGCAGTACTTC
CASSEMGTSAYEQYF
>.|.|TRBJ2-1|15|TRBV6-5
TGTGCCAGCAGTTACGGGTCTGGGGGGTTTAATGAGCAGTTCTTC
CASSYGSGGFNEQFF
>.|.|TRBJ2-1|15|TRBV11-2
TGTGCCAGCAGCCTAGGGGTAGCGAGGTACAATGAGCAGTTCTTC
CASSLGVARYNEQFF
>.|.|TRBJ2-1|16|TRBV9
TGTGCCAGCAGCGTAGGGGGAGGTTTTCAGTACAATGAGCAGTTCTTC
CASSVGGGFQYNEQFF
>TRBD1|.|TRBJ2-4|15|TRBV11-2
TGTGCCAGCAGCTTACGTGGGACAGGGAAAAACATTCAGTACTTC
CASSLRGTGKNIQYF
>.|.|TRBJ1-4|14|TRBV5-8
TGTGCCAGCAGCGTCAGGGCGGTTAATGAAAAACTGTTTTTT
CASSVRAVNEKLFF
>.|.|TRBJ1-5|16|TRBV15
TGTGCCACCAGCAGAGATACGTCTGCAACCAATCAGCCCCAGCATTTT
CATSRDTSATNQPQHF
>.|few|TRBJ2-2|14|TRBV7-9
TGTGCCAGCAGCTCGGTGGTGCCAACCGGGGAGCTGTTTTTT
CASSSVVPTGELFF
>.|.|TRBJ1-1|14|TRBV4-3
TGCGCCAGCAGCGCATCCTCCGAGAACACTGAAGCTTTCTTT
CASSASSENTEAFF
>.|.|TRBJ2-7|14|TRBV19
TGTGCCAGCCGGACCTACATAAGCTCCTACGAGCAGTACTTC
CASRTYISSYEQYF
>.|.|TRBJ1-6|14|TRBV30
TGTGCCGGGACCACGGGTACCTATAATTCACCCCTCCACTTT
CAGTTGTYNSPLHF
>.|.|TRBJ2-5|15|TRBV5-1
TGCGCCAGCAGCTTGGCCGGGACGGTCGAAGAGACCCAGTACTTC
CASSLAGTVEETQYF